The rows below give T cell receptor beta chains drawn from one sample of a study of blood T cell repertoires in COVID-19. Only in-frame clones appear in the TCRdb table, and some are missing; sequencing was by immunoSEQ multiplex PCR. This sample carries around 260,000 clones, 90% of them seen once, and the ten largest clones take more than 0.95%. The sequenced material came from PBMCs or T cells enriched from blood (not recorded which). The source is a woman in her twenties or thirties who had recovered from COVID-19. Both conserved end residues are part of each CDR3. D genes are given only for firm matches. Some rows mark clone size as missing; the rest say once, few, many or name a class of expanded clone.

d_gene	v_gene	abundance	j_gene	CDR3nt	CDR3aa
.	TRBV7-9	.	TRBJ2-7	TGTGCCAGCAGCTTGGACACCTCCTACGAGCAGTACTTC	CASSLDTSYEQYF
.	TRBV18	.	TRBJ2-3	TGTGCCAGCTCACGGTCCGGGGGCACAGATACGCAGTATTTT	CASSRSGGTDTQYF
.	TRBV14	.	TRBJ1-6	TGTGCCAGCAGCCAAGAAATTAAGAGGAATTCACCCCTCCACTTT	CASSQEIKRNSPLHF
TRBD2	TRBV7-2	.	TRBJ2-1	TGTGCCATCCACCTGCGGGAGCACAATGAGCAGTTCTTC	CAIHLREHNEQFF
.	TRBV10-3	.	TRBJ1-1	TGTGCCATCAGTGAGGCAATTGGGAGGACTGAAGCTTTCTTT	CAISEAIGRTEAFF
TRBD1	TRBV18	.	TRBJ1-2	TGTGCCAGCTCACCAAGGACAGGGGAAGGCTACACCTTC	CASSPRTGEGYTF
TRBD1	TRBV6-5	.	TRBJ2-7	TGTGCCAGCAGTCCCCTGACAGGGATAGGCTACGAGCAGTACTTC	CASSPLTGIGYEQYF
TRBD2	TRBV11-2	.	TRBJ2-1	TGTGCCAGCAGCTTGACTAGCGGGATCACCTACAATGAGCAGTTCTTC	CASSLTSGITYNEQFF
.	TRBV12-3/TRBV12-4	.	TRBJ2-3	TGTGCCAGCAGTCAGGAGGAGTTTAATACGCAGTATTTT	CASSQEEFNTQYF
TRBD2	TRBV19	few	TRBJ2-7	TGTGCCAGTAGTACGACTAGCGCCTCCTACGAGCAGTACTTC	CASSTTSASYEQYF
.	TRBV9	.	TRBJ1-3	TGTGCCAGCAGCGGACACGGCGCTGGAAACACCATATATTTT	CASSGHGAGNTIYF
TRBD2	TRBV5-1	.	TRBJ2-7	TGCGCCAGCAGCCGGGGACTAGCGAACGAGCAGTACTTC	CASSRGLANEQYF
.	TRBV28	.	TRBJ2-7	TGTGCCAGCAGTCGAGAGGCTCGGGGTTGGTACGAGCAGTACTTC	CASSREARGWYEQYF
.	TRBV7-9	.	TRBJ2-7	TGTGCCAGCAGTTTAGCGGAGGGTACCTACGAGCAGTACTTC	CASSLAEGTYEQYF
.	TRBV12-5	.	TRBJ1-5	TGTGCTAGTGCAATAGATAGCAATCAGCCCCAGCATTTT	CASAIDSNQPQHF
TRBD1	TRBV5-4	.	TRBJ1-1	TGTGCCAGCAGCTTGCCGCTCTCGGGACAGGGGGTGAACACTGAAGCTTTCTTT	CASSLPLSGQGVNTEAFF
TRBD1	TRBV24-1	once	TRBJ2-1	TGTGCCACCAACTCCGGGACAGGGAGGAATGAGCAGTTCTTC	CATNSGTGRNEQFF
TRBD1	TRBV6-5	.	TRBJ1-2	TGTGCCAGCAGAAAACCGGGACAGTCGGGGAGCTACACCTTC	CASRKPGQSGSYTF
.	TRBV4-3	.	TRBJ2-7	TGCGCCAGCAGCCAAGATGACCGAGGCTCCTACGAGCAGTACTTC	CASSQDDRGSYEQYF
TRBD2	TRBV28	.	TRBJ2-1	TGTGCCAGCAGTTCCTATCAACGGACTAGCGGGCTGGGAGGCTCCTACAATGAGCAGTTCTTC	CASSSYQRTSGLGGSYNEQFF
.	TRBV6-5	few	TRBJ1-1	TGTGCCAGCAGTCCCCAGGGCTCGTACACTGAAGCTTTCTTT	CASSPQGSYTEAFF
.	TRBV9	.	TRBJ2-1	TGTGCCAGCAGCGTAGCCAGACCTAGGGGTAGCTCCTACAATGAGCAGTTCTTC	CASSVARPRGSSYNEQFF
TRBD2	TRBV10-3	.	TRBJ2-1	TGTGCCATCAGCCAAACTAGCGGGAGGGAGGCCTACAATGAGCAGTTCTTC	CAISQTSGREAYNEQFF
.	TRBV5-6	.	TRBJ2-2	TGTGCCAGCACTTTGGCGGACTTAAATACCGGGGAGCTGTTTTTT	CASTLADLNTGELFF
.	TRBV7-8	few	TRBJ1-5	TGTGCCAGCAGCTTAACCCTCGGCCGTAGGGGTTTACAGCCCCAGCATTTT	CASSLTLGRRGLQPQHF
TRBD2	TRBV19	.	TRBJ2-7	TGTGCCAGTAGTTGGACTAGCGGGAGATTCCCCTACGAGCAGTACTTC	CASSWTSGRFPYEQYF
.	TRBV19	.	TRBJ2-7	TGTGCCAGTAGTTCGAGGGCTGCTGGCTCCTACGAGCAGTACTTC	CASSSRAAGSYEQYF
.	TRBV11-2	.	TRBJ2-3	TGTGCCAGCAGCTTAGGGCTACGCGGAGCCGAAGATACGCAGTATTTT	CASSLGLRGAEDTQYF
.	TRBV7-9	.	TRBJ2-1	TGTGCCAGCAGCCCCCCGGCTAGCATCTATGAGCAGTTCTTC	CASSPPASIYEQFF
.	TRBV6-2/TRBV6-3	.	TRBJ1-1	TGTGCCAGCAGTTACTCGGGCAGCATGAACACTGAAGCTTTCTTT	CASSYSGSMNTEAFF
TRBD1	TRBV5-1	once	TRBJ1-3	TGCGCCAGCAGGCCGGGACAGAGCTCTGGAAACACCATATATTTT	CASRPGQSSGNTIYF
TRBD1	TRBV30	.	TRBJ1-4	TGTGCCTGGGAAACCGGGACAGGAGGTGAAAAACTGTTTTTT	CAWETGTGGEKLFF
TRBD1	TRBV28	once	TRBJ2-7	TGTGCCAGCAGTTTTCCCCCCGGGACAGGGAGCGAGCAGTACTTC	CASSFPPGTGSEQYF
.	TRBV2	.	TRBJ2-2	TGTGCCAAGGGCGTCCCGACAGAGGCGAAGGGGGAGCTGTTTTTT	CAKGVPTEAKGELFF
TRBD2	TRBV3-1/TRBV3-2	once	TRBJ2-3	TGTGCCAGCAGCCCTGGACTAGCGGGGATGGACGATACGCAGTATTTT	CASSPGLAGMDDTQYF
.	TRBV9	.	TRBJ2-7	TGTGCCAGCAGCGTCGGACAGACCTCCTACGAGCAGTACTTC	CASSVGQTSYEQYF
TRBD2	TRBV7-7	.	TRBJ2-5	TGTGCTAGCAGCTTAGGGACTAGCGGGAGTAGAGAGACCCAGTACTTC	CASSLGTSGSRETQYF
.	TRBV5-4	once	TRBJ2-1	TGTGCCAGCAGCTACCCCCGGGACTCTAACAATGAGCAGTTCTTC	CASSYPRDSNNEQFF